This TCR beta chain was captured in a study of blood T cells in healthy people across ages. Turning to this clonotype: Its specificity is unknown.

Using a J-beta primer mix together with a sample-barcoded 5' primer, a second PCR was run for roughly 7 to 12 cycles. In TCRdb, the 5' RACE reads were re-called with MiXCR into one record per CDR3 protein. The data show roughly 1.7 million distinct CDR3 sequences, around 35% seen once. Study outcomes and limitations: The study regarded diversity estimates from one million T cells as underestimates. Long-lived donors had more naive CD4+ cells and higher diversity than aged donors. Not knowing donor CMV status may have confounded expanded clonotype changes.

Peripheral blood, approximately 10 milliliters per donor, was collected. This TCR derives from a young woman in good health. The source material was blood.

The CDR3 is CASSSREGLNEQFF. The CDR3, as DNA: TGTGCCAGCAGTTCCCGGGAGGGCCTAAATGAGCAGTTCTTC. The rearrangement uses TRBV7-6 and TRBJ2-1; 8 bases match TRBD2. The length of the CDR3 is 14 residues. In germline, CDR1 is SGHVS, CDR2 FNYEAQ. Trimming at V came to 6 bases and at J to 7 bases, leaving 8 bases not matched to a gene.